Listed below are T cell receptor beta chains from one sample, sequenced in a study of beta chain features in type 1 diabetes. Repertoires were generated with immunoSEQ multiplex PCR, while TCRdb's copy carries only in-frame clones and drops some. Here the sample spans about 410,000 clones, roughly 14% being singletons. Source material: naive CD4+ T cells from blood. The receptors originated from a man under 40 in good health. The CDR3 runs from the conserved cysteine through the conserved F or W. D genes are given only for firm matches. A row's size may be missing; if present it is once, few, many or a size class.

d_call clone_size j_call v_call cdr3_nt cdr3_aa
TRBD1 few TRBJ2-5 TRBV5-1 TGCGCCAGCAGCTGGGGGACAGACCAAGAGACCCAGTACTTC CASSWGTDQETQYF
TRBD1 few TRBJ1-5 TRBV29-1 TGCAGCGCCCGGGACAGGGGAGGTCAGCCCCAGCATTTT CSARDRGGQPQHF
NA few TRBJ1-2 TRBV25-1 TGTGCCAGCACCGGACTGTCCTATGGCTACACCTTC CASTGLSYGYTF
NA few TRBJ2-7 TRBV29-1 TGCAGCGCGGGACACTCGGCAGGAGAGCAGTACTTC CSAGHSAGEQYF
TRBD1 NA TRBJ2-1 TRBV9 TGTGCCAGCAGCGTACCGGGACAGGGTCCATATGAGCAGTTCTTC CASSVPGQGPYEQFF
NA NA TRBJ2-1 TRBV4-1 TGCGCCAGCAGCCAGAGGGGGGGGCCCTACAATGAGCAGTTCTTC CASSQRGGPYNEQFF
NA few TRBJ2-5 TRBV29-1 TGCAGCGTTTTGGGTCTCGGTCCGTACCAAGAGACCCAGTACTTC CSVLGLGPYQETQYF
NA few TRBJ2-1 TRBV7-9 TGTGCCAGCAGCCCCGGACCATACAATGAGCAGTTCTTC CASSPGPYNEQFF
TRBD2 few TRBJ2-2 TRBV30 TGTGCCTGGAGTGTCAGGACTAGTGGACTCCCCGGGGAGCTGTTTTTT CAWSVRTSGLPGELFF
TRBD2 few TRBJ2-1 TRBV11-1 TGTGCCAGCAGCCCTCCGGGACTACGTATTCGGTTCTTC CASSPPGLRIRFF
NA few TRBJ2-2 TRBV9 TGTGCCAGCACCACCAATGTAGGCGGAGGGACCGGGGAGCTGTTTTTT CASTTNVGGGTGELFF
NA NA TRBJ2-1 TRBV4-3 TGCGCCAGCAGCCAAGATCTTACTAGCTTCAATGAGCAGTTCTTC CASSQDLTSFNEQFF
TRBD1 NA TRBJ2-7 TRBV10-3 TGTGCCACTACAGGGGCCTACGAGCAGTACTTC CATTGAYEQYF
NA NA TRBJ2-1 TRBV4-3 TGCGCGAGCAGCCAAGATGGGGTTTCCTTTGTCTACAATGAGCAGTTCTTC CASSQDGVSFVYNEQFF
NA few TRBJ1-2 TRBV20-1 TGCAGTGCTAGATCAGGGGTTGGCTACACCTTC CSARSGVGYTF
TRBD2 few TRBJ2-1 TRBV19 TGTGCCAGTAGCCCCCGCAAATGGGCTAGCGGGAGCTACAATGAGCAGTTCTTC CASSPRKWASGSYNEQFF
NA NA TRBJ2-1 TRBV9 TGTGCCAGCAGCGTAGAAGCGGGTCTTCTTATGTACAATGAGCAGTTCTTC CASSVEAGLLMYNEQFF
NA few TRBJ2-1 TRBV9 TGTGCCAGCAGCGTAGACAGGGAGTTCTACAATGAGCAGTTCTTC CASSVDREFYNEQFF
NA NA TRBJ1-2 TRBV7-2 TGTGCCAGCAGCTTAGGGCCCTATGGCTACACCTTC CASSLGPYGYTF
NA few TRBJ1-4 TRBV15 TGTGCCACCAGCAGAGACGTGGCTTTTGAAAAACTGTTTTTT CATSRDVAFEKLFF
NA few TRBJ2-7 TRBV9 TGTGCCAGCAGCGTCTGGACACAGGGCGAGCAGTACTTC CASSVWTQGEQYF
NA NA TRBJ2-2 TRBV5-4 TGTGCCAGCAGCTTGACTAACACCGGGGAGCTGTTTTTT CASSLTNTGELFF
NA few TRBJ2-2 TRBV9 TGTGCCAGCAGCCCCTATGGAAGGGACACCGGGGAGCTGTTTTTT CASSPYGRDTGELFF
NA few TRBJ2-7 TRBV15 TGTGCCACCAGCCGATACAGGGTTGGCTACGAGCAGTACTTC CATSRYRVGYEQYF
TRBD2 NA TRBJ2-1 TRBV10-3 TGTGCCATCAGTGAACCTTCGGGCGGGGGGCCCTACAATGAGCAGTTCTTC CAISEPSGGGPYNEQFF
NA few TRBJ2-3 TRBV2 TGTGCCAGCAGTCCTAGAGGACAGCGCACAGATACGCAGTATTTT CASSPRGQRTDTQYF
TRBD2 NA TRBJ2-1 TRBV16 TGTGCCAGCAGCCAGATGACTAGCGTAAACAATGAGCAGTTCTTC CASSQMTSVNNEQFF
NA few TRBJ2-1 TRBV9 TGTGCCAGCAATCCCGAGCAGTTCTTC CASNPEQFF
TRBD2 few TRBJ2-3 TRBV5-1 TGCGCCAGCAGCGCGAGACTAGCGGGGGGGCCATCAGATACGCAGTATTTT CASSARLAGGPSDTQYF
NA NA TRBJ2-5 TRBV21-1 TGTGCCAGCACCAACAGGGAAGAGACCCAGTACTTC CASTNREETQYF
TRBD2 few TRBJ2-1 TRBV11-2 TGTGCCAGCAGCTTGTCTAGCGGGATGATTATCAATGAGCAGTTCTTC CASSLSSGMIINEQFF